A selection of T cell receptor beta chains follows, all from one sample in a study of T cell responses to AZD1222 COVID-19 vaccine. TCRdb keeps only in-frame clones here, not all; method: immunoSEQ multiplex PCR. Here the sample spans over 45,000 clones, around 80% being singletons. Specimen: peripheral blood, collected on day 0 of AZD1222 vaccination. The source of these receptors is an adult in good health. CDR3s include the opening cysteine and the closing phenylalanine or tryptophan. D genes are given only for firm matches. Not every row has a clone size; where given, it reads once, few, many or a size class.

>TRBJ2-1|-|TRBV4-1|TRBD2
CASSQDTPSGRGEQFF
TGCGCCAGCAGCCAAGATACGCCTAGCGGGAGGGGTGAGCAGTTCTTC
>TRBJ1-2|-|TRBV2|TRBD1
CASSAQGAVLNGYTF
TGTGCCAGCAGCGCGCAGGGGGCGGTCCTCAATGGCTACACCTTC
>TRBJ2-2|-|TRBV6-5|-
CASRIGILPGELFF
TGTGCCAGCAGAATAGGGATATTACCCGGGGAGCTGTTTTTT
>TRBJ2-7|-|TRBV10-3|TRBD1
CAINSEQQGAGREQYF
TGTGCCATCAATAGCGAACAACAGGGGGCGGGCCGCGAGCAGTACTTC
>TRBJ2-1|-|TRBV3-1/TRBV3-2|TRBD1
CASSQGTGGLNEQFF
TGTGCCAGCAGCCAAGGGACAGGGGGCCTCAATGAGCAGTTCTTC
>TRBJ1-1|few|TRBV28|TRBD1
CASSFGQGVSTEAFF
TGTGCCAGCAGTTTTGGACAGGGGGTTAGCACTGAAGCTTTCTTT
>TRBJ2-1|few|TRBV28|-
CASSSHLSDRGMGEQFF
TGTGCCAGCAGTTCCCATCTATCTGACAGAGGGATGGGTGAGCAGTTCTTC
>TRBJ2-1|once|TRBV3-1/TRBV3-2|-
CASSQDTGRHNEQFF
TGTGCCAGCAGCCAAGATACAGGACGGCACAATGAGCAGTTCTTC
>TRBJ2-1|-|TRBV2|-
CASQSANEQFF
TGTGCCAGTCAGAGTGCCAATGAGCAGTTCTTC
>TRBJ2-1|once|TRBV27|-
CASSPRWWNEQFF
TGTGCCAGCAGTCCCCGATGGTGGAATGAGCAGTTCTTC
>TRBJ2-3|-|TRBV19|TRBD1
CASRDRGQADTQYF
TGTGCCAGTAGGGACAGGGGCCAGGCAGATACGCAGTATTTT
>TRBJ1-5|-|TRBV28|-
CASRSGSQPQHF
TGTGCCAGCAGATCGGGGTCTCAGCCCCAGCATTTT
>TRBJ2-1|-|TRBV25-1|-
CASSPPRGKAANNEQFF
TGTGCCAGCAGTCCCCCTCGGGGTAAAGCGGCAAACAATGAGCAGTTCTTC
>TRBJ2-1|-|TRBV11-1|TRBD1
CASSPGQGNNEQFF
TGTGCCAGCAGCCCGGGACAGGGCAACAATGAGCAGTTCTTC
>TRBJ1-4|once|TRBV4-2|TRBD1
CASSHGGGGQGRTTNEKLFF
TGTGCCAGCAGCCACGGTGGGGGGGGACAGGGGCGGACAACTAATGAAAAACTGTTTTTT
>TRBJ2-5|-|TRBV21-1|-
CASRSTATGTRERETQYF
TGTGCCAGCAGATCCACGGCGACAGGGACCCGCGAGCGAGAGACCCAGTACTTC
>TRBJ2-3|-|TRBV7-9|-
CASSLSGFRGTDTQYF
TGTGCCAGCAGCTTGTCGGGCTTTAGGGGTACAGATACGCAGTATTTT
>TRBJ1-3|-|TRBV19|-
CASSLPDANSGNTIYF
TGTGCCAGTAGTCTCCCTGACGCGAACTCTGGAAACACCATATATTTT
>TRBJ2-2|once|TRBV3-1/TRBV3-2|-
CASSQQGTGELFF
TGTGCCAGCAGCCAACAGGGTACCGGGGAGCTGTTTTTT
>TRBJ2-2|-|TRBV3-1/TRBV3-2|TRBD2
CASSQRSGGVNTGELFF
TGTGCCAGCAGCCAACGTAGCGGGGGGGTGAACACCGGGGAGCTGTTTTTT
>TRBJ1-5|once|TRBV10-3|-
CAISDLADTPQHF
TGTGCCATCAGTGATCTAGCCGATACGCCCCAGCATTTT
>TRBJ1-1|-|TRBV29-1|-
CSVEWGEGAFF
TGCAGCGTTGAATGGGGGGAGGGGGCTTTCTTT
>TRBJ1-2|-|TRBV12-3/TRBV12-4|-
CASSLDRVYGYTF
TGTGCCAGCAGTTTAGACAGGGTGTATGGCTACACCTTC
>TRBJ1-1|-|TRBV6-5|TRBD1
CASRGQGTEAFF
TGTGCCAGCCGGGGACAGGGAACTGAAGCTTTCTTT
>TRBJ2-6|-|TRBV19|-
CATSAGLSSGANVLTF
TGTGCCACCTCGGCAGGACTATCCTCTGGGGCCAACGTCCTGACTTTC